The present TCR beta chain was sequenced within a study of blood T cell repertoires in COVID-19. Whole-study context: The samples span acute and convalescent COVID-19 from the United States, Italy and Spain. The analysed material was cDNA or gDNA that came from T cells, B-cell-depleted T cells, or PBMCs.

Trimming shortened V by 6 bases and J by 5 bases, and 16 bases separated the two germline ends. There are 14 residues in the CDR3. Germline values: CDR1 MNHEY, CDR2 SMNVEV (reference sequence). Original processing notes: Nucleated cell number was recorded as an estimate derived from reference gene primer amplification. Profiling relied on immunoSEQ multiplex PCR, and the TCRdb table lists in-frame clones only, not all of them. Clone size and V and J calls were adopted from that table, with D and trimming inferred from the DNA. The sample lists about 220,000 clones, over 80% occurring once. V usage is TRBV27 and J usage is TRBJ2-5, with TRBD1 as a possible D gene (6 bases). The TCR comes from a human donor in a cohort sampled during active COVID-19. Material: peripheral blood. In DNA form, the CDR3 reads TGTGCCAGCAGGTCGACAGGTTTGAGGGAGACCCAGTACTTC. Translating gives CASRSTGLRETQYF.